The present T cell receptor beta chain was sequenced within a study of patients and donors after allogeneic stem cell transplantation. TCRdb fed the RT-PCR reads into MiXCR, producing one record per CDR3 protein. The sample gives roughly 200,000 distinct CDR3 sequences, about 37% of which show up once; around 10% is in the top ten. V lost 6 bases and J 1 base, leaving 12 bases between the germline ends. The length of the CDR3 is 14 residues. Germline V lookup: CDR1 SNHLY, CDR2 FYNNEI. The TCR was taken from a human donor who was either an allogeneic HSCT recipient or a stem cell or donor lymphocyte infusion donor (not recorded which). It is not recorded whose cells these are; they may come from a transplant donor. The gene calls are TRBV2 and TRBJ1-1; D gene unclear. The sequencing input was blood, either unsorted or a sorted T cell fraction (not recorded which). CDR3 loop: CASRSPTANTEAFF. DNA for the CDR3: TGTGCCAGCAGATCACCGACGGCGAACACTGAAGCTTTCTTT.